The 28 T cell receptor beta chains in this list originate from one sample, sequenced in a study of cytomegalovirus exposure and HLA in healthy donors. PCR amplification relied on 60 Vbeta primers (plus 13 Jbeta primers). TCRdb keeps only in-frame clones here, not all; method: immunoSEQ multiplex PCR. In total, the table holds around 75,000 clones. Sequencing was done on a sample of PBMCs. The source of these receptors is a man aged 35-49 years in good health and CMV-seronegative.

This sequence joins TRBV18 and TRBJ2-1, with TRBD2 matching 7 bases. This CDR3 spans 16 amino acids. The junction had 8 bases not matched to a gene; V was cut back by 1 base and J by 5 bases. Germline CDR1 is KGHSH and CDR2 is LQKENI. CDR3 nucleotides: TGTGCCAGCTCACCACAGTTGGCGGGAGTCGACAATGAGCAGTTCTTC. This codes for CASSPQLAGVDNEQFF.

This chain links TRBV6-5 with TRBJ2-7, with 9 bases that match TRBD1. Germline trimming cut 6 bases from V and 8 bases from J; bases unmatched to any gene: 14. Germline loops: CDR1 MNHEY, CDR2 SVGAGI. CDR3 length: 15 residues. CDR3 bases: TGTGCCAGCAGCCGTAACAGGGGGCATCGGAACAAGCAGTACTTC. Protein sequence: CASSRNRGHRNKQYF.

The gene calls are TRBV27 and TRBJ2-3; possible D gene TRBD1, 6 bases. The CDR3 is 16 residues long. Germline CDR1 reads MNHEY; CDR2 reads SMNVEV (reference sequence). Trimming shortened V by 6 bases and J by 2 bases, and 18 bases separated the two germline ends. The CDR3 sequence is CASRRAPQGLTDTQYF. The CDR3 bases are TGTGCCAGCAGGAGGGCGCCCCAGGGGCTCACAGATACGCAGTATTTT.

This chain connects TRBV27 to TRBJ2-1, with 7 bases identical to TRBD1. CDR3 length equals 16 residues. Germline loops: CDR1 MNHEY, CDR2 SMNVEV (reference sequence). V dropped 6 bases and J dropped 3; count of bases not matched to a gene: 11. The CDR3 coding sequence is TGTGCCAGCAGAACTAGAGGGACAGAAGGCTACAATGAGCAGTTCTTC. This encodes CASRTRGTEGYNEQFF.

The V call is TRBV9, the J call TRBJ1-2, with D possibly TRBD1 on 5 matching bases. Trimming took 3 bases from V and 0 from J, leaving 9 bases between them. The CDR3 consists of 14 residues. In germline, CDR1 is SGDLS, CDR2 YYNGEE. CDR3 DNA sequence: TGTGCCAGCAGCGCCGGGGGAGCTAACTATGGCTACACCTTC. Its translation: CASSAGGANYGYTF.

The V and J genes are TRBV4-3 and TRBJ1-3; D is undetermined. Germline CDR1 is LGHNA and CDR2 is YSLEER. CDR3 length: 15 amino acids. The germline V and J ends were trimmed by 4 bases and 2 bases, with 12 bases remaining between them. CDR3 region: CASSPGIGAGNTIYF. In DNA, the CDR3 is TGCGCCAGCAGCCCGGGGATTGGGGCTGGAAACACCATATATTTT.

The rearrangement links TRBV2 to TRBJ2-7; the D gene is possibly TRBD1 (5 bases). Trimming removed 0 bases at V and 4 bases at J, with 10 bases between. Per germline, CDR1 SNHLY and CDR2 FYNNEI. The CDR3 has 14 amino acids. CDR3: CASSEAPAGYEQYF. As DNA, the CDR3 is TGTGCCAGCAGTGAAGCGCCGGCAGGGTACGAGCAGTACTTC.

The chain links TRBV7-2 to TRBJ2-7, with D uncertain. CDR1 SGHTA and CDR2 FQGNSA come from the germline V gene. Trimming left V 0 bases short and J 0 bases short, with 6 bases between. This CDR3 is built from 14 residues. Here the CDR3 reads CASSLAAASYEQYF. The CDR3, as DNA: TGTGCCAGCAGCTTAGCGGCGGCCTCCTACGAGCAGTACTTC. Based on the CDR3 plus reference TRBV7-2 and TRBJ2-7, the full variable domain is GAGVSQSPSNKVTEKGKDVELRCDPISGHTALYWYRQSLGQGLEFLIYFQGNSAPDKSGLPSDRFSAERTGGSVSTLTIQRTQQEDSAVYLCASSLAAASYEQYFGPGTRLTVT.

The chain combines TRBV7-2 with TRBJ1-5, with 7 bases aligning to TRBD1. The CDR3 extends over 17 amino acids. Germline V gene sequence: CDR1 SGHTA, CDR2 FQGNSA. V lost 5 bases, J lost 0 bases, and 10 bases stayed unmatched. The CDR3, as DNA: TGTGCCAGCAGCCGGGACAGCTCAGATTATAGCAATCAGCCCCAGCATTTT. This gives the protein CASSRDSSDYSNQPQHF.

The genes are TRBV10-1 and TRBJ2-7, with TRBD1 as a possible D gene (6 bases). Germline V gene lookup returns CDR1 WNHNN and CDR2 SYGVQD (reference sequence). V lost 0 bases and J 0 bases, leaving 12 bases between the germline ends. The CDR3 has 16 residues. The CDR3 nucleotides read TGCGCCAGCAGTGAGTCTCTCACAGGGAGCTCCTACGAGCAGTACTTC. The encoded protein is CASSESLTGSSYEQYF.

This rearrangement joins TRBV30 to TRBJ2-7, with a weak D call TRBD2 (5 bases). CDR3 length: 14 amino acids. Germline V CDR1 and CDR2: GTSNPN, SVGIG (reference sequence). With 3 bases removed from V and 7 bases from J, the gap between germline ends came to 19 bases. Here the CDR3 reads CAWSEDLATREQYF. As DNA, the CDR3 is TGTGCCTGGAGCGAGGATTTAGCGACGAGAGAGCAGTACTTC.

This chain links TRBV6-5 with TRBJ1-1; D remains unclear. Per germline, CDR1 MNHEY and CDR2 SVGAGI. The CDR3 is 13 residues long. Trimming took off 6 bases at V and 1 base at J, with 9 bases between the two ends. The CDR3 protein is CASSRTENTEAFF. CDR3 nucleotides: TGTGCCAGCAGCAGAACAGAGAACACTGAAGCTTTCTTT.

The CDR3 loop is CASRTAGVSYEQYF. The CDR3 bases are TGCGCCAGCAGAACGGCGGGGGTCTCCTACGAGCAGTACTTC. The chain uses TRBV10-2 and TRBJ2-7; TRBD2 agrees at 7 bases. Trimming at V came to 6 bases and at J to 0 bases, leaving 5 bases not matched to a gene. Germline CDR1 WSHSY, CDR2 SAAADI. The CDR3 consists of 14 residues.

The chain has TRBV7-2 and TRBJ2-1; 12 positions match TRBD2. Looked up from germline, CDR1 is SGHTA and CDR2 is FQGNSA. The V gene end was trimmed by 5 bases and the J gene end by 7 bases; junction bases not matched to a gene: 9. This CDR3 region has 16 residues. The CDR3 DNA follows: TGTGCCAGCAGCATCCTGACTAGCGGGAGTGGGAATGAGCAGTTCTTC. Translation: CASSILTSGSGNEQFF. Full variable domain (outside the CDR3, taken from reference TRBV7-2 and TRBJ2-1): GAGVSQSPSNKVTEKGKDVELRCDPISGHTALYWYRQSLGQGLEFLIYFQGNSAPDKSGLPSDRFSAERTGGSVSTLTIQRTQQEDSAVYLCASSILTSGSGNEQFFGPGTRLTVL.

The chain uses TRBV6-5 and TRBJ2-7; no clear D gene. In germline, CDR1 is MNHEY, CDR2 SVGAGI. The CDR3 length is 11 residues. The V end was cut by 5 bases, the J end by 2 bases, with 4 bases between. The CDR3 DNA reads TGTGCCAGCAGTGCGGCCTACGAGCAGTACTTC. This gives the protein CASSAAYEQYF.

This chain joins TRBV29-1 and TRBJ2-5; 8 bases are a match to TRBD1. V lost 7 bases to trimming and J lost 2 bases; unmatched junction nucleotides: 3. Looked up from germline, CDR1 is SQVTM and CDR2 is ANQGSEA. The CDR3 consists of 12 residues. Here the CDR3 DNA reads TGCAGCGCCAGGACAGGGCAAGAGACCCAGTACTTC. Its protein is CSARTGQETQYF.

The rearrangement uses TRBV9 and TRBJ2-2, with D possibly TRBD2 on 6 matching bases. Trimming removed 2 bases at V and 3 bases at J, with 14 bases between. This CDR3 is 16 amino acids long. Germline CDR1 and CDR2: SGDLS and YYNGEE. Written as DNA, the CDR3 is TGTGCCAGCAGCGTCGATTTACGGAGGGACACCGGGGAGCTGTTTTTT. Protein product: CASSVDLRRDTGELFF.

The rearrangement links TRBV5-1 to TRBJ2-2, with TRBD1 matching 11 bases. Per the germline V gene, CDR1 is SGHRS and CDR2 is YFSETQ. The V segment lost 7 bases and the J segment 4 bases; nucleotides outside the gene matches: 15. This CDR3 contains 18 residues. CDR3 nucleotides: TGCGCCAGCGGCGAGAGCCCGGACAGGGGGCGGGTCACCGGGGAGCTGTTTTTT. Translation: CASGESPDRGRVTGELFF. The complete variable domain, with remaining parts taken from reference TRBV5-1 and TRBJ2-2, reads KAGVTQTPRYLIKTRGQQVTLSCSPISGHRSVSWYQQTPGQGLQFLFEYFSETQRNKGNFPGRFSGRQFSNSRSEMNVSTLELGDSALYLCASGESPDRGRVTGELFFGEGSRLTVL.

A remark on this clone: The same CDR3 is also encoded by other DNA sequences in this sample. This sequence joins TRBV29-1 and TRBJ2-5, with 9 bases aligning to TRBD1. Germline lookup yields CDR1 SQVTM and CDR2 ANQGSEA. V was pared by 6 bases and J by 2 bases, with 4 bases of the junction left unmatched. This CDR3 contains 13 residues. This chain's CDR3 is CSVATGGQETQYF. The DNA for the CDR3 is TGCAGCGTAGCGACAGGGGGACAAGAGACCCAGTACTTC.

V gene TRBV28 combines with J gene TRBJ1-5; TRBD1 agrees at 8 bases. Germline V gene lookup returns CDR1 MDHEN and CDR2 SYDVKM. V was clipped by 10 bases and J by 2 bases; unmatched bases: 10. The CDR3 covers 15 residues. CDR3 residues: CATNRPGQGNQPQHF. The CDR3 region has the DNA TGTGCCACCAACAGACCGGGACAGGGCAATCAGCCCCAGCATTTT.

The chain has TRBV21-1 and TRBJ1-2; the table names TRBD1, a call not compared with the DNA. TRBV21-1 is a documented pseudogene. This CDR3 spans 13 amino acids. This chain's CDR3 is CASSKVQGYGYTF. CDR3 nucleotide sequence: TGTGCCAGCAGCAAAGTCCAGGGGTATGGCTACACCTTC.

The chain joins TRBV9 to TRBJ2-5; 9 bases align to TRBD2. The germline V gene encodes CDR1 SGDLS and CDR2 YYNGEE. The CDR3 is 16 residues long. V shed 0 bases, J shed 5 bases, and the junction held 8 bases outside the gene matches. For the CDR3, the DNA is TGTGCCAGCAGCGTAGAGGGGGCGGGAGGGACGGAGACCCAGTACTTC. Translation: CASSVEGAGGTETQYF.

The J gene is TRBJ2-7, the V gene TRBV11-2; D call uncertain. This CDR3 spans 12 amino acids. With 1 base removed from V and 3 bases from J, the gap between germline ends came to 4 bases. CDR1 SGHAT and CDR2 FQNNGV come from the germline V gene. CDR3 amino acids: CASSLALYEQYF. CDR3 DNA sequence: TGTGCCAGCAGCTTAGCCCTCTACGAGCAGTACTTC.

This CDR3 reads CASSRLAGQETQYF. In DNA form, the CDR3 reads TGTGCCAGCAGCCGACTAGCGGGACAAGAGACCCAGTACTTC. This sequence joins TRBV6-5 and TRBJ2-5, with 11 bases identical to TRBD2. This CDR3 is 14 amino acids long. With V trimmed by 6 bases and J by 2 bases, 2 bases remained unmatched. Germline V gene data show CDR1 as MNHEY and CDR2 as SVGAGI.

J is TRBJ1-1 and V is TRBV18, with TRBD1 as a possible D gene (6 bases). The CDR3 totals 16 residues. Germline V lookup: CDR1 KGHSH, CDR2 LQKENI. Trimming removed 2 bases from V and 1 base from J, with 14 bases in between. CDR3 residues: CASSPLRDTQNTEAFF. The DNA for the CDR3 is TGTGCCAGCTCACCATTGAGGGACACCCAGAACACTGAAGCTTTCTTT.

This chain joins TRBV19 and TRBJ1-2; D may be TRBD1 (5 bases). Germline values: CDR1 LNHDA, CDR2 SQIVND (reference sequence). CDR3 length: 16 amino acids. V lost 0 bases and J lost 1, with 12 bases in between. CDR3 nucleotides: TGTGCCAGTAGTATAGATCGGGCGACAGTTAACTATGGCTACACCTTC. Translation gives CASSIDRATVNYGYTF. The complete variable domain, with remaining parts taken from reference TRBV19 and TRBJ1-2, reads DGGITQSPKYLFRKEGQNVTLSCEQNLNHDAMYWYRQDPGQGLRLIYYSQIVNDFQKGDIAEGYSVSREKKESFPLTVTSAQKNPTAFYLCASSIDRATVNYGYTFGSGTRLTVV.

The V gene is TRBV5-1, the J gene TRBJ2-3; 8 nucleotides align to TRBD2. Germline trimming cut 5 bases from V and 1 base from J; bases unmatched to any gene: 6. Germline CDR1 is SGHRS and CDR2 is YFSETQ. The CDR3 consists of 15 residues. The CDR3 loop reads CASRGRTSRTDTQYF. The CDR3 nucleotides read TGCGCCAGCAGGGGGCGGACTAGCCGCACAGATACGCAGTATTTT.

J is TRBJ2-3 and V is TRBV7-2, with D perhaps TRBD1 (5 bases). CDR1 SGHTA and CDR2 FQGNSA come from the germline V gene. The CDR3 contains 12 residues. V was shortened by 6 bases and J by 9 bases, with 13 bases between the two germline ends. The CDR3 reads CASSLTEWTQYF. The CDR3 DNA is TGTGCCAGCAGTTTGACAGAATGGACGCAGTATTTT.